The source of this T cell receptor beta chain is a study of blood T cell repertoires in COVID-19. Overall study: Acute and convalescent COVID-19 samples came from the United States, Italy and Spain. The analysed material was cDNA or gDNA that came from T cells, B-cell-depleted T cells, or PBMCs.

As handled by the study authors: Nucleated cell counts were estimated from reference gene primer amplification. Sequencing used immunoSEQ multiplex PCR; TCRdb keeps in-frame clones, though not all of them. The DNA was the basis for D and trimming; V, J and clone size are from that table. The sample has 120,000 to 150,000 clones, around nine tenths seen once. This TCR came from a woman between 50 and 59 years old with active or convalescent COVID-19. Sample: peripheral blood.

Here the CDR3 DNA reads TGCAGCGTTGTTGGAGTCACTGAAGCTTTCTTT. Protein sequence: CSVVGVTEAFF. The chain is built from TRBV29-1 and TRBJ1-1; D unclear. The V end was cut by 4 bases, the J end by 4 bases, with 7 bases between. CDR3 length: 11 residues. The V gene's germline CDR1 is SQVTM and CDR2 ANQGSEA.